Below are 22 T cell receptor beta chains sequenced from a single sample in a study of blood T cell repertoires in COVID-19. Some clones are missing from TCRdb's copy, which holds only in-frame ones; the method was immunoSEQ multiplex PCR. The sample consists of 200,000 or so clones, approximately 80% of them appearing once. The sequenced material came from peripheral blood. The receptors come from a woman of 80 years or more with acute or convalescent COVID-19.

This clone was seen a handful of times. This sequence joins TRBV6-5 and TRBJ2-1; a weak D match, TRBD2 (7 bases). Germline assignment: CDR1 MNHEY and CDR2 SVGAGI. CDR3 size: 16 residues. Trimming cost V 0 bases and J 7 bases, with 16 bases left between them. The CDR3 DNA reads TGTGCCAGCAGTTACTCAGAAGGGGGGGCAAGGAATGAGCAGTTCTTC. It codes for CASSYSEGGARNEQFF.

The V call is TRBV3-1 (or the pseudogene TRBV3-2), the J call TRBJ1-4; TRBD1 is a possible D gene (6 bases). CDR3 length: 17 amino acids. Trimming pared 1 base from V and 8 bases from J, leaving 20 bases between. The germline CDR1 and CDR2 sequences are LGHDT and YNNKEL (reference sequence). The CDR3 sequence is CASSQVQGRGAVEKLFF. The CDR3 DNA sequence: TGTGCCAGCAGCCAAGTACAGGGCAGGGGAGCTGTCGAAAAACTGTTTTTT.

CDR3 sequence (DNA): TGTGCCAGCAGCGTAACAGGGGACTCCTATAATTCACCCCTCCACTTT. It yields the protein CASSVTGDSYNSPLHF. The chain couples TRBV9 to TRBJ1-6, with 7 bases lining up with TRBD1. In germline, CDR1 is SGDLS, CDR2 YYNGEE. The ends lost 1 base at V and 0 bases at J; junction bases unmatched: 1. The CDR3 is 16 amino acids.

A single count supports this clone. In DNA form, the CDR3 reads TGTGCCAGCTCACCGGGACTCCGGGGAGAAGAGACCCAGTACTTC. Its protein is CASSPGLRGEETQYF. The J gene is TRBJ2-5, the V gene TRBV18; possible D gene TRBD2, 6 bases. The CDR3 covers 15 residues. From germline, CDR1 is KGHSH and CDR2 LQKENI. V was cut by 3 bases and J by 3 bases, with 14 bases left in between.

The chain carries TRBV19 and TRBJ1-6; no reliable D call. Between the trimmed V and J ends, which lost 1 base and 10 bases, there was a span of 11 bases. The CDR3 covers 14 residues. Per germline, CDR1 LNHDA and CDR2 SQIVND (reference sequence). The DNA of the CDR3 is TGTGCCAGTAGTATAGGACACCGTGGCTCACCCCTCCACTTT. Protein: CASSIGHRGSPLHF.

The chain has TRBV3-1 (or the pseudogene TRBV3-2) and TRBJ2-2; TRBD2 agrees at 10 bases. The junction had 2 bases not matched to a gene; V was cut back by 3 bases and J by 1 base. This CDR3 comprises 16 residues. The germline CDR1 and CDR2 sequences are LGHDT and YNNKEL (reference sequence). The CDR3, as DNA: TGTGCCAGCAGCCAGTCTAGCGGGGGGAACACCGGGGAGCTGTTTTTT. It specifies CASSQSSGGNTGELFF.

The chain employs TRBV6-1 and TRBJ2-3; tentatively, D is TRBD2 (5 bases). This CDR3 comprises 13 residues. Germline CDR1 MNHNS, CDR2 SASEGT. Trimming removed 3 bases at V and 8 bases at J, with 12 bases between. CDR3 DNA sequence: TGTGCCAGCAGTGATCTACTAGTCGGTACGCAGTATTTT. Its protein is CASSDLLVGTQYF.

The chain couples TRBV7-2 to TRBJ2-7; 7 bases are shared with TRBD2. This CDR3 region has 17 residues. Germline assignment: CDR1 SGHTA and CDR2 FQGNSA. V lost 1 base to trimming and J lost 6 bases; unmatched junction nucleotides: 15. The CDR3 nucleotides read TGTGCCAGCAGCTTAGTCGCCGGCGGGAGATCACCTCGCGAGCAGTACTTC. This translates into CASSLVAGGRSPREQYF.

This chain uses TRBV24-1 with TRBJ2-6; D remains ambiguous. The CDR3 is 14 amino acids. Germline CDR1 KGHDR, CDR2 SFDVKD. V dropped 5 bases and J dropped 4 bases, with 8 bases sitting between them. CDR3 nucleotide sequence: TGTGCCACCAGTGGTGGAGCGGGGGCCAACGTCCTGACTTTC. This encodes CATSGGAGANVLTF.

The chain employs TRBV27 and TRBJ2-1; 8 positions match TRBD2. Trimming cost V 6 bases and J 4 bases; bases outside gene matches: 5. Germline CDR1 reads MNHEY; CDR2 reads SMNVEV (reference sequence). This CDR3 has 14 amino acids. Written as DNA, the CDR3 is TGTGCCAGCAGGCGGGGGGATTTATACAATGAGCAGTTCTTC. Its translation: CASRRGDLYNEQFF.

The chain couples TRBV28 to TRBJ1-1; 10 nucleotides match TRBD1. The V gene end was trimmed by 10 bases and the J gene end by 1 base; junction bases not matched to a gene: 6. Germline CDR1 and CDR2: MDHEN and SYDVKM. The CDR3 has 14 amino acids. CDR3 nucleotide sequence: TGTGCCACCCGGACAGGGGGTGAGAACACTGAAGCTTTCTTT. Translating it yields CATRTGGENTEAFF.

This rearrangement joins TRBV6-5 to TRBJ2-3; tentatively, D is TRBD2 (6 bases). Per the germline V gene, CDR1 is MNHEY and CDR2 is SVGAGI. V shed 8 bases and J shed 3 bases, with 12 bases lying between them. CDR3 length: 13 residues. DNA of the CDR3: TGTGCCAGCGGGGGAGGAGCGACAGATACGCAGTATTTT. It translates to CASGGGATDTQYF.

J is TRBJ2-7 and V is TRBV4-3; TRBD2 might be the D (5 bases). CDR3 length: 13 residues. V lost 3 bases, J lost 6 bases, and 12 bases lay in between. CDR1 and CDR2 (germline): LGHNA, YSLEER. The CDR3 DNA follows: TGCGCCAGCAGCCAGGAGGTCCAAACCGAGCAGTACTTC. This sequence encodes CASSQEVQTEQYF.

The rearrangement joins TRBV2 to TRBJ2-2; 8 bases align to TRBD2. The CDR3 length is 15 residues. V lost 7 bases, J lost 4 bases, and 8 bases stayed unmatched. Germline lookup yields CDR1 SNHLY and CDR2 FYNNEI. The CDR3 DNA is TGTGCCAGCACACAAAGCGGGAGCGGCACCGGGGAGCTGTTTTTT. It translates to CASTQSGSGTGELFF. Supplemented by reference TRBV2 and TRBJ2-2, the full variable domain reads EPEVTQTPSHQVTQMGQEVILRCVPISNHLYFYWYRQILGQKVEFLVSFYNNEISEKSEIFDDQFSVERPDGSNFTLKIRSTKLEDSAMYFCASTQSGSGTGELFFGEGSRLTVL.

The chain is built from TRBV7-9 and TRBJ1-2; 7 bases are shared with TRBD1. Germline V gene lookup returns CDR1 SEHNR and CDR2 FQNEAQ (reference sequence). CDR3 length equals 13 residues. The trim removed 5 bases at V and 7 bases at J, leaving 7 bases unmatched. The CDR3 loop is CASSAQGVRGYTF. The CDR3 region has the DNA TGTGCCAGCAGCGCCCAGGGGGTTCGTGGCTACACCTTC. Full variable domain (rest looked up from reference TRBV7-9 and TRBJ1-2): DTGVSQNPRHKITKRGQNVTFRCDPISEHNRLYWYRQTLGQGPEFLTYFQNEAQLEKSRLLSDRFSAERPKGSFSTLEIQRTEQGDSAMYLCASSAQGVRGYTFGSGTRLTVV.

This clone was counted a single time. The rearrangement links TRBV27 to TRBJ1-2; 9 nucleotides line up with TRBD1. The germline V gene encodes CDR1 MNHEY and CDR2 SMNVEV (reference sequence). CDR3 length: 13 amino acids. J gave up 8 bases and V 6 bases, and 7 bases lay outside the gene matches. The CDR3 DNA sequence: TGTGCCAGCAGACCCGGGACAGGGAGCGGCTACACCTTC. Its translation: CASRPGTGSGYTF.

This clone was counted once. This chain uses TRBV29-1 with TRBJ2-3, with TRBD2 matching over 7 bases. Germline values: CDR1 SQVTM, CDR2 ANQGSEA. V lost 5 bases to trimming and J lost 6 bases; unmatched junction nucleotides: 14. The CDR3 runs to 15 residues. CDR3 sequence reads: CSVPNLGLPGDTQYF. CDR3 bases: TGCAGCGTTCCGAACTTGGGACTACCAGGGGATACGCAGTATTTT.

The V gene is TRBV7-2, the J gene TRBJ2-1; D is perhaps TRBD2 (7 bases). CDR3 length: 14 amino acids. V was clipped by 5 bases and J by 7 bases, with 15 bases between them. CDR1 is SGHTA, CDR2 FQGNSA, per germline. CDR3 in amino acids: CASSRAGAENEQFF. CDR3 nucleotide sequence: TGTGCCAGCAGCCGTGCGGGGGCCGAGAATGAGCAGTTCTTC.

The V call is TRBV3-1 (or the pseudogene TRBV3-2), the J call TRBJ2-3; D is perhaps TRBD1 (6 bases). Germline-derived CDR1 and CDR2 are LGHDT and YNNKEL (reference sequence). Trimming took off 3 bases at V and 2 bases at J, with 15 bases between the two ends. The CDR3 spans 16 residues. CDR3 protein: CASSQGLGHNTDTQYF. The CDR3 nucleotides read TGTGCCAGCAGCCAGGGCCTGGGACATAACACAGATACGCAGTATTTT.

The genes are TRBV27 and TRBJ2-7; 8 positions agree with TRBD1. Losses at the gene ends were 10 bases for V and 5 bases for J; bases not matched to a gene: 10. Germline V gives CDR1 MNHEY, CDR2 SMNVEV (reference sequence). The CDR3 spans 13 residues. The CDR3 reads CATRGGQGNEQYF. The CDR3 DNA reads TGTGCCACCCGGGGTGGACAGGGTAACGAGCAGTACTTC.

The rearrangement links TRBV5-4 to TRBJ1-2, with 9 bases identical to TRBD1. Germline-derived CDR1 and CDR2 are SGHNT and YYREEE (reference sequence). The CDR3 is made up of 15 amino acids. Trimming took 4 bases from V and 4 from J; bases not matched to a gene: 8. The CDR3 nucleotides are TGTGCCAGCAGCCCCCCGATGACAGGGGGCTATGGCTACACCTTC. Translation: CASSPPMTGGYGYTF.

The gene calls are TRBV19 and TRBJ2-7, with D maybe TRBD1 (6 bases). The V gene lost 6 bases and the J gene lost 3 bases, with 12 bases spanning the gap. This CDR3 is built from 13 residues. Per the germline V gene, CDR1 is LNHDA and CDR2 is SQIVND (reference sequence). The CDR3 sequence is CASSPGHYYEQYF. The CDR3 nucleotides are TGTGCCAGTAGCCCGGGACACTACTACGAGCAGTACTTC.